A selection of T cell receptor beta chains follows, all from one sample in a study of human T cells and chemical hapten exposure. TCRdb redid the calling of the 5' RACE reads with MiXCR, one entry per CDR3 protein. The data contain 120,000 to 150,000 distinct CDR3 sequences, roughly 4% of them singletons. These receptors were obtained from a female donor in good health. The conserved cysteine and the conserved F or W are not part of the CDR3 here. A D gene is named only where the DNA matches it firmly.

J gene: TRBJ2-3
D gene: -
V gene: TRBV28
CDR3 protein: ASSTRGPCTDTQY

J gene: TRBJ2-1
D gene: -
V gene: TRBV7-9
CDR3 protein: ASSLDLSRTYNEQF

J gene: TRBJ1-1
D gene: -
V gene: TRBV20-1
CDR3 protein: SATMNTEAF

J gene: TRBJ2-1
D gene: -
V gene: TRBV18
CDR3 protein: ASSPSAFGEQF

J gene: TRBJ1-1
D gene: -
V gene: TRBV18
CDR3 protein: ASSRTEYYTEAF

J gene: TRBJ1-1
D gene: -
V gene: TRBV12-3/TRBV12-4
CDR3 protein: APIVGRSNTEAF

J gene: TRBJ2-3
D gene: TRBD1
V gene: TRBV19
CDR3 protein: ASSMGGQGTDTQY

J gene: TRBJ2-3
D gene: TRBD2
V gene: TRBV5-1
CDR3 protein: ASSFNGGGVDTQY

J gene: TRBJ1-2
D gene: TRBD1
V gene: TRBV14
CDR3 protein: ASSLGQPTFYGYT

J gene: TRBJ2-1
D gene: -
V gene: TRBV12-3/TRBV12-4
CDR3 protein: ASSFRTAYNEQF

J gene: TRBJ2-7
D gene: -
V gene: TRBV18
CDR3 protein: ASSPRSYEQY

J gene: TRBJ2-3
D gene: -
V gene: TRBV24-1
CDR3 protein: ATSITEPGTDTQY

J gene: TRBJ1-1
D gene: TRBD1
V gene: TRBV29-1
CDR3 protein: SVEKTGDTEAF

J gene: TRBJ1-4
D gene: -
V gene: TRBV7-9
CDR3 protein: ASSPQSWSPATNEKLF

J gene: TRBJ2-7
D gene: -
V gene: TRBV6-6
CDR3 protein: ASSTGYEQY

J gene: TRBJ2-1
D gene: TRBD2
V gene: TRBV7-3
CDR3 protein: ASSISRAGGYYNEQF

J gene: TRBJ2-7
D gene: -
V gene: TRBV4-3
CDR3 protein: ASSRTVGDYEQY

J gene: TRBJ2-3
D gene: -
V gene: TRBV20-1
CDR3 protein: SARPLRGTDTQY

J gene: TRBJ2-3
D gene: TRBD1
V gene: TRBV6-2/TRBV6-3
CDR3 protein: ASTQGDADTQY

J gene: TRBJ1-2
D gene: -
V gene: TRBV2
CDR3 protein: ASIAPTYDGYT

J gene: TRBJ2-5
D gene: TRBD1
V gene: TRBV6-5
CDR3 protein: ASSAVGTGHWETQY

J gene: TRBJ1-2
D gene: TRBD1
V gene: TRBV10-3
CDR3 protein: AITEGKGAANAYGYT

J gene: TRBJ2-1
D gene: -
V gene: TRBV7-9
CDR3 protein: ASSSGEGAINEQF

J gene: TRBJ1-1
D gene: -
V gene: TRBV12-3/TRBV12-4
CDR3 protein: ASSFLGWNTEAF

J gene: TRBJ1-3
D gene: TRBD1
V gene: TRBV9
CDR3 protein: ASSVGQGLPGNTIY

J gene: TRBJ2-7
D gene: -
V gene: TRBV5-6
CDR3 protein: ASSWGHSSYEQY

J gene: TRBJ1-2
D gene: -
V gene: TRBV27
CDR3 protein: ASSSAAGVIGGYT

J gene: TRBJ2-3
D gene: TRBD2
V gene: TRBV3-1
CDR3 protein: ASGGGGLAGVTTNTQY

J gene: TRBJ1-4
D gene: TRBD1
V gene: TRBV9
CDR3 protein: ASSEGTGREKLF

J gene: TRBJ2-7
D gene: TRBD2
V gene: TRBV7-2
CDR3 protein: ASSLRASSGGSYEQY

J gene: TRBJ2-2
D gene: -
V gene: TRBV19
CDR3 protein: ASRTVLPGELF

J gene: TRBJ1-2
D gene: -
V gene: TRBV10-3
CDR3 protein: AISESNNRYNGYT

J gene: TRBJ1-2
D gene: -
V gene: TRBV7-8
CDR3 protein: ASSLASGANYGYT

J gene: TRBJ2-7
D gene: TRBD2
V gene: TRBV9
CDR3 protein: ASSVSGTSGSEQY

J gene: TRBJ2-3
D gene: -
V gene: TRBV29-1
CDR3 protein: SVDKWGTRGDYTDTQY